Shown below are 16 T cell receptor beta chains from a single sample sequenced in a study (dated by TCRdb to between 2015 and 2017). The library was generated by 5' RACE. Data came from an Illumina MiSeq. TCRdb passed the public sequencing reads through fastp at Q25 and MiXCR, retaining productive beta sequences. Each entry is one CDR3 protein sequence, shown with its most common DNA and genes. The sample table contains approximately 37,000 distinct CDR3 sequences; only one count was recorded for approximately 17% of them. The top ten clones comprise 2.5% to 3% of the sample. Sequencing input: naive CD4+ T cells sorted from a lymph node. The cell subset or site tag for this specimen amounts to: naive CD4+ T cells, CD4+CD45RA+CD25-. Receptor source: a female donor with breast cancer.

This clonotype was seen repeatedly, ten times or more. The genes are TRBV5-1 and TRBJ1-5, with D possibly TRBD1 on 6 matching bases. Per the germline V gene, CDR1 is SGHRS and CDR2 is YFSETQ. The V gene lost 4 bases and the J gene lost 5 bases, with 13 bases spanning the gap. There are 14 residues in the CDR3. The CDR3, as DNA: TGCGCCAGCAGCCCCGGAGCAGGGGATCAGCCCCAGCATTTT. Residues: CASSPGAGDQPQHF.

In its sample, this clonotype was seen a few times. Here the CDR3 omits its conserved ending phenylalanine or tryptophan, so a read error is the likely source. The rearrangement links TRBV7-2 to TRBJ1-6, with a possible D match to TRBD1 (6 bases). CDR3 length: 14 amino acids. V was shortened by 2 bases and J by 7 bases, with 9 bases between the two germline ends. The V gene's germline CDR1 is SGHTA and CDR2 FQGNSA. The CDR3 reads CASSLRQGNSPLHS. The CDR3 region has the DNA TGTGCCAGCAGCTTAAGGCAGGGGAATTCACCCCTCCACTCT.

With regard to this clonotype: This may come from a read error, since a much larger clone is one base off. This chain joins TRBV29-1 and TRBJ1-4; D not certain. This CDR3 has 13 residues. Between the trimmed V and J ends, which lost 6 bases and 7 bases, there was a span of 15 bases. Germline loops: CDR1 SQVTM, CDR2 ANQGSEA. CDR3 bases: TGCAGCGTCGTCGACCCAAGGCCTGAAAAACTGTTTTTT. Translating gives CSVVDPRPEKLFF.

V usage is TRBV19 and J usage is TRBJ2-5, with a tentative D call TRBD2 (5 bases). Trimming took off 3 bases at V and 0 bases at J, with 11 bases between the two ends. Germline CDR1 LNHDA, CDR2 SQIVND (reference sequence). This CDR3 has 15 residues. CDR3 loop: CASSISSGYQETQYF. CDR3 DNA: TGTGCCAGTAGTATCTCATCGGGGTACCAAGAGACCCAGTACTTC.

With respect to this clonotype: A much more abundant neighbour one base away suggests this may be a read error. The chain combines TRBV7-6 with TRBJ1-1; D gene unclear. The germline gives CDR1 SGHVS, CDR2 FNYEAQ. The CDR3 sequence is 14 residues long. The CDR3: CASSSQEGVTEASF. The CDR3 DNA follows: TGTGCCAGCAGCTCTCAGGAGGGTGTTACTGAAGCTTCCTTT. Looking up the rest from reference TRBV7-6 and TRBJ1-1 gives the full variable domain: GAGVSQSPRYKVTKRGQDVALRCDPISGHVSLYWYRQALGQGPEFLTYFNYEAQQDKSGLPNDRFSAERPEGSISTLTIQRTEQRDSAMYRCASSSQEGVTEASFGQGTRLTVV.

At least ten counts were recorded for this clonotype. The chain links TRBV7-2 to TRBJ2-1; D not resolved. The CDR3 length is 12 residues. Trimming shortened V by 5 bases and J by 9 bases, and 11 bases separated the two germline ends. The V gene's germline CDR1 is SGHTA and CDR2 FQGNSA. The CDR3 reads CASSLPAAEQFF. The DNA of the CDR3 is TGTGCCAGCAGCCTCCCGGCCGCTGAGCAGTTCTTC.

The rearrangement uses TRBV7-2 and TRBJ1-1; D uncertain. The CDR3 loop spans 13 amino acids. The V end lost 1 base, the J end lost 4 bases, and 7 bases lay between the germline ends. Germline V gives CDR1 SGHTA, CDR2 FQGNSA. CDR3 loop: CASSLVWTTEAFF. The CDR3 nucleotides are TGTGCCAGCAGCTTAGTTTGGACCACTGAAGCTTTCTTT.

This clonotype has just a few counts. The chain is built from TRBV6-2 or TRBV6-3 and TRBJ1-2; TRBD1 matches at 8 bases. Germline V gives CDR1 MNHEY, CDR2 SVGEGT. V gave up 2 bases and J gave up 5 bases; unmatched junction bases: 4. CDR3 size: 14 residues. The CDR3 DNA follows: TGTGCCAGCAGTTACGGACAGGGTCTTTATGGCTACACCTTC. Amino acid sequence: CASSYGQGLYGYTF.

V usage is TRBV7-9 and J usage is TRBJ2-1, with 12 bases lining up with TRBD2. The length of the CDR3 is 18 residues. Germline CDR1 SEHNR, CDR2 FQNEAQ (reference sequence). V lost 5 bases, J lost 1 base, and 9 bases stayed unmatched. CDR3 in DNA: TGTGCCAGCAGCGCTTCCCGGACTAGCGGGAAATCCTACAATGAGCAGTTCTTC. As protein: CASSASRTSGKSYNEQFF.

This chain uses TRBV6-6 with TRBJ2-7; D may match TRBD1 or TRBD2 (6 bases each). The length of the CDR3 is 16 residues. Germline loops: CDR1 MNHNY, CDR2 SVGAGI (reference sequence). Deletions cut 2 bases from V and 0 bases from J, with 14 bases between. Here the CDR3 DNA reads TGTGCCAGCAGTTACGCTATAGGGGGGAGCTCCTACGAGCAGTACTTC. It codes for CASSYAIGGSSYEQYF.

Only a few counts were recorded for this clonotype. The chain combines TRBV6-2 or TRBV6-3 with TRBJ2-7; 8 nucleotides align to TRBD2. V lost 4 bases and J lost 5; bases outside the gene matches: 13. Looked up from germline, CDR1 is MNHEY and CDR2 is SVGEGT. The CDR3 runs 16 residues. In DNA form, the CDR3 reads TGTGCCAGCAGTTTAGAAGAATCGGGAGGGTCCGACGAGCAGTACTTC. Translation: CASSLEESGGSDEQYF.

The chain couples TRBV7-8 to TRBJ2-1; possible D gene TRBD2, 6 bases. CDR1 SGHVS and CDR2 FQNEAQ come from the germline V gene. The CDR3 spans 13 residues. Between the trimmed V and J ends, which lost 4 bases and 10 bases, there was a span of 14 bases. The CDR3 DNA reads as TGTGCCAGCAGCTCGGGACTTGGTAACGAGCAGTTCTTC. Protein: CASSSGLGNEQFF.

About this clonotype itself: A read error may be the cause here, since a much bigger clone is one base away. This chain uses TRBV20-1 with TRBJ2-7, with 11 bases lining up with TRBD2. CDR1 DFQATT and CDR2 SNEGSKA come from the germline V gene (reference sequence). V shed 6 bases, J shed 6 bases, and the junction held 10 bases outside the gene matches. The length of the CDR3 is 14 residues. CDR3 coding DNA: TGCAGTGCCACAACCGGGACTAGCGGCCCCGAGCAGTACTTC. Its translation: CSATTGTSGPEQYF.

This clonotype has only a few counts. The CDR3 ends on some other residue instead of the conserved phenylalanine or tryptophan, so this is likely a read error. The chain uses TRBV2 and TRBJ1-2; the D is unclear. CDR1 is SNHLY, CDR2 FYNNEI, per germline. There are 13 residues in the CDR3. Trimming pared 3 bases from V and 4 bases from J, leaving 9 bases between. CDR3: CASSEEPGYGYTL. The CDR3 region has the DNA TGTGCCAGCAGTGAGGAGCCGGGCTATGGCTACACCCTC.

This clonotype was recorded at least ten times. This chain uses TRBV7-2 with TRBJ1-1, with D possibly matching TRBD1 (6 bases). The V gene's germline CDR1 is SGHTA and CDR2 FQGNSA. This CDR3 has 15 residues. V dropped 5 bases and J dropped 1 base, with 14 bases sitting between them. CDR3 DNA: TGTGCCAGCAGCATGACTCAGGGGTGGAACACTGAAGCTTTCTTT. It is translated as CASSMTQGWNTEAFF.

Comments on this clonotype: Because it lacks the conserved phenylalanine or tryptophan at the end, this CDR3 is likely a read error. The chain joins TRBV7-2 to TRBJ2-4, with D unresolved. Trimming removed 5 bases from V and 5 bases from J, with 16 bases in between. Germline values: CDR1 SGHTA, CDR2 FQGNSA. The CDR3 is 15 amino acids. In DNA form, the CDR3 reads TGTGCCAGCAGCCAGTCCGCGGCGCGTGAAAACATTCAGTACGTC. As protein: CASSQSAARENIQYV.